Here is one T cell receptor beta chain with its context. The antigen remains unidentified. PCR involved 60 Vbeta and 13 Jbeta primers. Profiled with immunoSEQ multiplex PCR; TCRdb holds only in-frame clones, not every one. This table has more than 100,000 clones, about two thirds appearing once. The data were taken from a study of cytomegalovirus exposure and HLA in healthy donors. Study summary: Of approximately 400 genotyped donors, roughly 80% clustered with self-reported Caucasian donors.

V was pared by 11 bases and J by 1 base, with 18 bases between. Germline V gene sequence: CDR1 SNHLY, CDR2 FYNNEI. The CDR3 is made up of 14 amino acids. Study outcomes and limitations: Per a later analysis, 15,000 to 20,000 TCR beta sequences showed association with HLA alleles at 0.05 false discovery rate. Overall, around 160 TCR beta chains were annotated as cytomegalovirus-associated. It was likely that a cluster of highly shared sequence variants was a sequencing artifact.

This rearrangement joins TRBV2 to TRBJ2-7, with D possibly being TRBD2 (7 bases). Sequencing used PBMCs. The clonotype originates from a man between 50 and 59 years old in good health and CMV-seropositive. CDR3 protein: CAGIGGGESYEQYF. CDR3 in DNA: TGTGCCGGGATTGGGGGGGGCGAGTCCTACGAGCAGTACTTC.